The rows below give T cell receptor beta chains drawn from one sample of a study of human T cells and chemical hapten exposure. Via MiXCR, TCRdb re-called the RACE reads, giving one row per CDR3 protein. The sample has more than 55,000 distinct CDR3 sequences; 9.8% are singletons. Sequenced material: whole blood, taken in connection with sensitization to the hapten diphenylcyclopropenone (DPC). These receptors were obtained from a middle-aged woman with alopecia areata. Some clones in this sample may be carry-over from other donors' samples. CDR3s include the opening cysteine and the closing phenylalanine or tryptophan. D genes are given only for firm matches. Only part of the rows carry a size: once, few, many, or a class if the clone is expanded.

d_call clone_size j_call v_call cdr3_nt cdr3_aa
- many TRBJ2-5 TRBV19 TGTGCCAGTAGTCCCGATCGGGCAGACGGAGAGACCCAGTACTTC CASSPDRADGETQYF
TRBD2 few TRBJ2-3 TRBV4-3 TGCGCCAGCAGCCAAGTTACTAGCGGGGGGCGAGATACGCAGTATTTT CASSQVTSGGRDTQYF
- many TRBJ1-1 TRBV21-1 TGTGCCAGCAGCAAAGAGACTGAAGCTTTCTTT CASSKETEAFF
- many TRBJ2-3 TRBV6-2/TRBV6-3 TGTGCCAGCTGGCCCCTCCTGGTCTCCGGCACAGATACGCAGTATTTT CASWPLLVSGTDTQYF
- - TRBJ1-6 TRBV2 TGTGCCAGCGGTCCGCGGGTATCACCCCTCCACTTT CASGPRVSPLHF
- many TRBJ1-2 TRBV29-1 TGCAGCGTTGAAGAGGCCGGCTATAACTATGGCTACACCTTC CSVEEAGYNYGYTF
- few TRBJ2-1 TRBV4-3 TGCGCCAGCAGCCAGGGACGCAATGAGCAGTTCTTC CASSQGRNEQFF
TRBD1 many TRBJ2-2 TRBV6-4 TGTGCCAGCACCCCGACAGGGGAATCCGGGGAGCTGTTTTTT CASTPTGESGELFF
- few TRBJ1-2 TRBV27 TGTGCCAGCAGTTTGAGGGGTGGCTATGGCTACACCTTC CASSLRGGYGYTF
TRBD1 - TRBJ1-6 TRBV11-2 TGTGCCAGCAGCTTACAGACAGGGGGTTGGTCACCCCTCCACTTT CASSLQTGGWSPLHF
TRBD2 many TRBJ2-2 TRBV29-1 TGCAGCGCTCTACTAGCGGGGGGCACCGGGGAGCTGTTTTTT CSALLAGGTGELFF
- many TRBJ1-1 TRBV20-1 TGCAGTGCCCAGGCCGGGGGGGGAGGCACTGAAGCTTTCTTT CSAQAGGGGTEAFF
TRBD1 few TRBJ1-6 TRBV19 TGTGCCAGTACCGCCCGGGCCGGGACAGAAGGATCACCCCTCCACTTT CASTARAGTEGSPLHF
- many TRBJ2-5 TRBV20-1 TGCAGTGCTAGAGGGACTAACCAAGAGACCCAGTACTTC CSARGTNQETQYF
TRBD1 many TRBJ1-5 TRBV12-3/TRBV12-4 TGTGCCAGCAGGATAGGGGGCAACCATCAGCCCCAGCATTTT CASRIGGNHQPQHF
- few TRBJ2-7 TRBV4-3 TGCGCCAGCAGCCAGCCCCGGGACTCCCCCATTCGTAACGAGCAGTACTTC CASSQPRDSPIRNEQYF
- - TRBJ2-7 TRBV11-2 TGTGCCACCAGAAGGATAAGCTCCTACGAGCAGTACTTC CATRRISSYEQYF
- - TRBJ1-3 TRBV12-3/TRBV12-4 TGTGCCAGCAGTTCAACCCTCTGGAACTCTGGAAACACCATATATTTT CASSSTLWNSGNTIYF
- many TRBJ1-2 TRBV15 TGTGCCACCAGCAGAGATACTGAGAGAAGTACCTCCACCTTC CATSRDTERSTSTF
TRBD1 many TRBJ1-1 TRBV20-1 TGCAGTGCTACTAGACAGGGTCGCACTGAAGCTTTCTTT CSATRQGRTEAFF
- many TRBJ1-6 TRBV4-3 TGCGCCAGCAGCCAAGGCGTGAGCTCCTATAATTCACCCCTCCACTTT CASSQGVSSYNSPLHF
TRBD1 - TRBJ2-1 TRBV6-6 TGTGCCAGCAAGCCCACAGGGGGCCCCTACAATGAGCAGTTCTTC CASKPTGGPYNEQFF
TRBD2 many TRBJ2-7 TRBV6-2/TRBV6-3 TGTGCCAGCAGTTACTCGGTCGAGCGGGGGGACTACGAGCAGTACTTC CASSYSVERGDYEQYF
- - TRBJ1-5 TRBV5-4 TGTGCCAGCAGCCCCGATCAGCCCCAGCATTTT CASSPDQPQHF
TRBD1 - TRBJ1-5 TRBV7-8 TGTGCCAGCAGCCCCGGGACAGGGCATCAGCCCCAGCATTTT CASSPGTGHQPQHF
- few TRBJ1-5 TRBV20-1 TGCAGTGCTAGCGGGGACGTCGTCTGGCCCCAGCATTTT CSASGDVVWPQHF
TRBD1 many TRBJ2-1 TRBV6-6 TGTGCCAGCAGCCGACCCCCGGGACAGGGTGTAGATGAGCAGTTCTTC CASSRPPGQGVDEQFF
TRBD1 many TRBJ1-1 TRBV20-1 TGCAGTGCTAGATGGCCAGGGGGTGCGGACACTGAAGCTTTCTTT CSARWPGGADTEAFF
- few TRBJ1-6 TRBV11-2 TGTGCCAGCAGCATCGGGTGGAATTCACCCCTCCACTTT CASSIGWNSPLHF
- - TRBJ2-2 TRBV6-4 TGTGCCAGCAGTGGTTCGGCAGGCCTTAACACCGGGGAGCTGTTTTTT CASSGSAGLNTGELFF
- many TRBJ2-7 TRBV6-6 TGTGCCAGCAGCCTAGGTCCGGAGGGGACCTACGAGCAGTACTTC CASSLGPEGTYEQYF
TRBD2 few TRBJ2-1 TRBV9 TGTGCCAGCAGCTTGGGACTAGCGGGGGGGATGCATGAGCAGTTCTTC CASSLGLAGGMHEQFF
- - TRBJ2-2 TRBV4-3 TGCGCCAGCAGCCCCGAACCAGGGAAGGCCGGGGAGCTGTTTTTT CASSPEPGKAGELFF
- many TRBJ2-1 TRBV5-1 TGCGCCAGCAGCCCCCAGATGGGTGCCCTCAATGAGCAGTTCTTC CASSPQMGALNEQFF
- many TRBJ1-1 TRBV3-1 TGTGCCAGCAGCCCCCTGAGACAGAACACTGAAGCTTTCTTT CASSPLRQNTEAFF
- - TRBJ1-2 TRBV7-9 TGTGCCAGCAGCCTACCCCCCCCCGACTATGGCTACACCTTC CASSLPPPDYGYTF
TRBD1 many TRBJ1-5 TRBV7-2 TGTGCCAGCAGCTCACCGGGACAGAGAATTAGCAATCAGCCCCAGCATTTT CASSSPGQRISNQPQHF
- many TRBJ2-7 TRBV10-1 TGCGCCAGCAGGACATGGGACGATCTTTCCTACGAGCAGTACTTC CASRTWDDLSYEQYF
- many TRBJ2-7 TRBV6-5 TGTGCCAGCAGTTACACCCCGGGAGCGTTCCCGTCCTACGAGCAGTACTTC CASSYTPGAFPSYEQYF
TRBD2 many TRBJ2-1 TRBV5-4 TGTGCCAGCAGCTCCGGCGGGGGAGTCTACAATGAGCAGTTCTTC CASSSGGGVYNEQFF
- - TRBJ2-2 TRBV4-1 TGCGCCAGCAGCTGGGGGACCGGGGAGCTGTTTTTT CASSWGTGELFF
- few TRBJ2-3 TRBV25-1 TGTGCCAGCAGTGAAATGCAGGGCGTATCAGATACGCAGTATTTT CASSEMQGVSDTQYF
- many TRBJ2-1 TRBV3-1 TGTGCCAGCAGCCTCACAGAAGCGGGCAATGAGCAGTTCTTC CASSLTEAGNEQFF
- many TRBJ2-6 TRBV9 TGTGCCAGCAGCGTATCGTCCAACTCTGGGGCCAACGTCCTGACTTTC CASSVSSNSGANVLTF
TRBD1 few TRBJ1-1 TRBV12-3/TRBV12-4 TGTGCCAGCAGTTTAGTCCCCTGGGAGGGGGCGTTTACTGAAGCTTTCTTT CASSLVPWEGAFTEAFF
- many TRBJ2-5 TRBV7-2 TGTGCCAGCAGCTCCGGTGGGGGGGGCCTTGAGACCCAGTACTTC CASSSGGGGLETQYF
- many TRBJ2-1 TRBV18 TGTGCCAGCTCACCACCGGTACTTTACGATGAGCAGTTCTTC CASSPPVLYDEQFF
- many TRBJ1-6 TRBV4-3 TGCGCCAGCAGCCAAGACCCTATGTTGGATTCACCCCTCCACTTT CASSQDPMLDSPLHF
TRBD1 many TRBJ2-3 TRBV28 TGTGCCAGTCGGGGACAGGGGCGCACAGATACGCAGTATTTT CASRGQGRTDTQYF
- many TRBJ1-6 TRBV3-1 TGTGCCAGCAGCCAAACAGGCGAGTCACCCCTCCACTTT CASSQTGESPLHF
- few TRBJ2-7 TRBV10-3 TGTGCCATCAGTGAGTCAACCGGGACATCGTACTTC CAISESTGTSYF
- - TRBJ2-5 TRBV6-6 TGTGCCAGCAGGGCACAAGAGACCCAGTACTTC CASRAQETQYF
TRBD1 many TRBJ1-4 TRBV6-6 TGTGCCAGCAGCCTATTGGACAGGGCTGAAAAACTGTTTTTT CASSLLDRAEKLFF
- many TRBJ1-2 TRBV20-1 TGCAGTGCTAGAGCCGGGACATTACTGGGAGGCTACACCTTC CSARAGTLLGGYTF